This T cell receptor beta chain was captured in a study of T cells in Graves' hyperthyroidism and ophthalmopathy. The CDR3 totals 15 residues. V dropped 0 bases and J dropped 5 bases, with 11 bases sitting between them. Per germline, CDR1 SGHTA and CDR2 FQGTGA. Amplification of TCR beta CDR3 regions used RNA as the template. First-round RT-PCR with HTBI primers amplified the TCR CDR3 region. TCRdb used MiXCR to reprocess the multiplex PCR reads, holding one entry per CDR3 protein. Of some 760,000 distinct CDR3 sequences in the sample, 12% to 15% were seen once. This clonotype has at least ten counts. The TCR sequence derives from a woman younger than 30 with Graves' hyperthyroidism. V and J are TRBV7-3 and TRBJ2-1, with D possibly called TRBD1 or TRBD2 (5 bases each). The specimen was blood. The CDR3 DNA follows: TGTGCCAGCAGCTTAACTAGGGACCCCCACAATGAGCAGTTCTTC. Amino acid sequence: CASSLTRDPHNEQFF.